One and the same sample provided the 3 T cell receptor beta chains below, sequenced in a study of neurological immune-mediated disorders. MiXCR was run by TCRdb on the 5' RACE reads, yielding one entry per CDR3 protein. The sample includes around 69,000 distinct CDR3 sequences, almost 3.5% of them seen just once. Sequenced material: PBMCs. The origin of the receptors is a man aged 35-49 years with multiple sclerosis.

This clonotype counts as medium-sized. The chain is built from TRBV10-3 and TRBJ2-3; weak D call: TRBD1 (6 bases). Trimming removed 11 bases at V and 1 base at J, with 16 bases between. Germline CDR1 and CDR2: ENHRY and SYGVKD. The CDR3 contains 14 residues. The CDR3 DNA is TGTGCCTCCTTGGGGGCAGGGGGCACAGATACGCAGTATTTT. Translation: CASLGAGGTDTQYF.

In this sample, this clonotype turned up many times. The chain uses TRBV7-9 and TRBJ2-1; unclear D gene. The V end lost 5 bases, the J end lost 9 bases, and 8 bases lay between the germline ends. The CDR3 loop spans 11 amino acids. Germline CDR1 and CDR2: SEHNR and FQNEAQ (reference sequence). In DNA form, the CDR3 reads TGTGCCAGCAGCCCTGCTAGTGAGCAGTTCTTC. This translates into CASSPASEQFF.

This clonotype was counted many times. V is TRBV5-1 and J is TRBJ2-3, with TRBD2 matching over 14 bases. This CDR3 is 17 amino acids long. J lost 6 bases, V lost 4 bases, and 10 bases had no gene match. The germline V gene encodes CDR1 SGHRS and CDR2 YFSETQ. CDR3 sequence (DNA): TGCGCCAGCAGCGTGAAGGGACTAGCGGGAGCTCGTGATACGCAGTATTTT. Protein sequence: CASSVKGLAGARDTQYF.